The clone carrying this T cell receptor beta chain was observed a few times. The target antigen is unknown. The germline CDR1 and CDR2 sequences are MNHNS and SASEGT. The length of the CDR3 is 13 residues. With 6 bases removed from V and 5 bases from J, the gap between germline ends came to 10 bases. This sample was taken from a study of regulatory T cells in long-lasting Graves disease. Notes on the study in general: Persistent Graves' patients showed reduced TCR diversity versus newly diagnosed patients. Persistent disease favored TRBV28, TRBJ1-2 and TRBJ2-5.

Both iRepertoire HTBI primers and Arm-PCR of CDR3 regions were used to build the TCR beta libraries. Via MiXCR, TCRdb re-called the multiplex PCR reads, giving one row per CDR3 protein. The table lists roughly 420,000 distinct CDR3 sequences, 14% of them singletons. Regarding time point: newly diagnosed GD, antithyroid drugs for less than 3 months. Construction of the TCR library relied on RNA isolated from PBMCs. These same records also appear under a second study, on T cells in Graves' hyperthyroidism and ophthalmopathy. That investigation notes: TCR CDR3 underwent first-round RT-PCR with the HTBI primer set. Ophthalmopathy cases were set apart from stable hyperthyroidism by a 13 V-J model.

The input for sequencing was peripheral blood mononuclear cells (PBMCs), taken at new diagnosis, from a patient treated with antithyroid drugs. V usage is TRBV6-1 and J usage is TRBJ1-4, with D possibly being TRBD1 (6 bases). This sequence originates from a woman aged 45-59 years with Graves disease. DNA of the CDR3: TGTGCCAGCAGACTACAGGGAAATGAAAAACTGTTTTTT. As protein: CASRLQGNEKLFF.